This T cell receptor (beta chain) derives from a study of T cells in Graves' hyperthyroidism and ophthalmopathy. Graves' hyperthyroidism qualified as stable when ophthalmopathy did not progress within 18 months. Every diagnosis used clinical symptoms, serum thyroxine and TRAb, thyroid ultrasound and orbital computed tomography. The V segment lost 6 bases and the J segment 6 bases; nucleotides outside the gene matches: 20. Germline-derived CDR1 and CDR2 are ENHRY and SYGVKD. This CDR3 spans 17 amino acids. TCR beta CDR3 regions were amplified from RNA. An initial round of RT-PCR targeting the TCR CDR3 relied on the HTBI primer set. TCRdb called the multiplex PCR reads again in MiXCR, with one record for every CDR3 protein. The data hold around 540,000 distinct CDR3 sequences, with about half observed a single time.

This clonotype originated in a woman between 18 and 29 years old with Graves' hyperthyroidism. The V call is TRBV10-3, the J call TRBJ2-7; 7 bases are a match to TRBD2. The sample consisted of peripheral blood or thyroid tissue (not recorded which). The CDR3 region is CAISNYGTISPLPEQYF. CDR3 coding DNA: TGTGCCATCAGCAACTACGGGACTATCTCTCCTTTGCCCGAGCAGTACTTC.